This T cell receptor beta chain is from a study of blood T cells in healthy people across ages. Study conclusions and caveats: Because sorting was not performed, PBMCs prevented conclusive naive versus antigen-experienced comparison.

Donors were healthy Caucasian individuals from Russia aged roughly 6 to 90. Each sample used at least 7 million PBMCs. V lost 8 bases to trimming and J lost 0 bases, with 14 bases between them. The CDR3 has 14 residues. From germline, CDR1 is DFQATT and CDR2 SNEGSKA (reference sequence). To note about this clonotype: Its antigen remains unidentified.

A second about 7 to 12 cycle PCR used barcoded and J-beta primers. Unique molecular identifiers of 12 random nucleotides labeled each cDNA. TCRdb redid the calling of the 5' RACE reads with MiXCR, one entry per CDR3 protein. The table includes around 1,500,000 distinct CDR3 sequences, about 43% detected once. The specimen was blood. J is TRBJ2-1 and V is TRBV20-1; no clear D gene. The TCR was taken from a woman aged 18-30 years in good health. CDR3 residues: CSTWSRNSYNEQFF. The CDR3 DNA sequence: TGCAGTACCTGGTCTCGCAACTCCTACAATGAGCAGTTCTTC.